This T cell receptor (beta chain) was recorded in a study of CD8 T cells in Susac syndrome. Whole-study results and caveats: Individuals included in the TCR sequencing and HLA analysis were acknowledged by the study to be relatively few in number.

Sequencing of TCR beta covered CD8+ and CD4+ T cells obtained from blood. Negative isolation yielded CD8+ and CD4+ T cells; FACS enriched TEMRA cells. The CDR3 totals 15 residues. Germline V gene lookup returns CDR1 SGHDT and CDR2 YYEEEE. Trimming cost V 4 bases and J 5 bases; bases outside gene matches: 7. A word on this clonotype: The antigen is undetermined.

The authors reverse transcribed roughly 0.5 to 1 ug RNA with random hexamers. By means of immunoSEQ multiplex PCR, TCR beta CDR3 spanning 54 Vbeta and 13 Jbeta underwent amplification. One entry per CDR3 protein, called by TCRdb with MiXCR from the immunoSEQ multiplex PCR reads. The repertoire has approximately 110,000 distinct CDR3 sequences, about 96% of them found once; the top ten carry more than 0.08%. The rearrangement joins TRBV5-6 to TRBJ2-5, with 11 nucleotides matching TRBD1. Specimen: CD4+ T cells from PBMCs. The TCR originated in a human donor in good health. CDR3 region: CASSAGQGARETQYF. DNA of the CDR3: TGTGCCAGCAGCGCCGGACAGGGGGCAAGGGAGACCCAGTACTTC.